The entry below gives a single T cell receptor (beta chain) sequence along with its context. What antigen it recognizes has not been identified. With a much larger clone just one base away, this may be a read error. The record originates from a study of tumor and adjacent non-tumor tissue in lung cancer (dated by TCRdb to 2016 to 2019). Background for the entire study: Patients with adenocarcinoma (approximately 13), squamous cell carcinoma (2) and small cell lung cancer (1) were included in the cohort. Sequencing generated a total of 125,075,908 productive TCRbeta reads, averaging about 4.2 million reads per sample. Over 25 paired specimens, one tumor and one normal lung sample per patient, were profiled by TCRbeta CDR3 sequencing. Using bulk TCRbeta repertoires from 15 lung cancer patients, the study set lung tumor tissue side by side with matched distant non-tumor lung tissue. Ages among the roughly 15 patients ranged from about 30 to 85 years, there were roughly ten men and 5 women, and disease was at TNM stage I to III. Study-wide findings and limitations: TCR diversity (inverse Simpson) was significantly higher in tumor than in normal lung tissue (approximately 440 vs 150, P = 0.0075, Mann-Whitney U test). Significantly higher TCR diversity was found in younger patients, and higher tumor TCR diversity was associated with shorter overall and disease-free survival. Neither the sequencing platform nor unique molecular identifiers are named or mentioned anywhere in the methods. Because peripheral blood was not sequenced, the blood TCRbeta repertoires of the lung cancer patients in the study went unexamined. Only about 15 patients were in the cohort, and the authors stated that larger samples and more detailed clinical data are needed. In normal lung, the top 100 clones accounted for a significantly larger cumulative share of the repertoire than in tumor tissue.

The library came from multiplex PCR. Instrument used: Illumina HiSeq 2500. TCRbeta libraries were constructed through three rounds of nested PCR with primers (Table S4) according to protocols modified from ARM-PCR. Before sequencing, PCR products in the 200-500 bp range were cut out of the gel and cleaned up using the QIAquick gel extraction kit. The original pipeline was this. Trimmomatic was used to clean the reads, FLASH merged the cleaned reads into complete CDR3 sequences, and MiTCR assigned the sequences to V(D)J germline segments. Clonal diversity was computed as the inverse Simpson's index with VDJtools. A read counted as productive if the sequence was in-frame and lacked a premature stop codon. TCRdb reprocessing: public reads trimmed at Q25 with fastp, clones called with MiXCR, in-frame beta chains kept. A single entry per CDR3 protein holds the most common genes and DNA from its merged rows. The V and J calls and clone size come from TCRdb's table, not from the authors' own analysis. The sample table records more than 75,000 distinct CDR3 sequences; 55% to 70% of these occur just once. The ten largest clones take up 10% to 15% of the sample.

RNA was isolated from bulk, unsorted tissue, and RNA quality was assessed with a NanoDrop ND-1000 and an Agilent 2100. All donors had newly diagnosed lung cancer, had not received prior chemotherapy, and were admitted for thoracic surgery in China between August and November 2014. Patients with previous radiotherapy or chemotherapy, or with another concurrent cancer, were excluded from the study. Surgical tissue pieces of 1-2 cm3 were preserved in RNAlater solution and were kept at -80 degrees C until use. CDR1 and CDR2 were assigned from the germline V gene (reference sequence) as SEHNR and FQNEAQ. The CDR3 starts with the cysteine, ends with the phenylalanine, and has 18 residues. This entry keeps only the CDR3 DNA: 54 bases, framed from base 1. Relative to germline, V is 1 base shorter and J is 2 bases shorter, with 17 bases between their ends.

The sequence came from a woman in her 70s with non-small cell lung cancer. The V gene is TRBV7-9 and the J gene is TRBJ1-4; no confident D gene assignment can be made. The sequencing sample was made of lung tumor tissue. CDR3 region: CASSLVLGSAPTNEKLFF. The DNA sequence is as follows: TGTGCCAGCAGCTTAGTTCTCGGTTCTGCTCCGACTAATGAAAAACTGTTTTTT.